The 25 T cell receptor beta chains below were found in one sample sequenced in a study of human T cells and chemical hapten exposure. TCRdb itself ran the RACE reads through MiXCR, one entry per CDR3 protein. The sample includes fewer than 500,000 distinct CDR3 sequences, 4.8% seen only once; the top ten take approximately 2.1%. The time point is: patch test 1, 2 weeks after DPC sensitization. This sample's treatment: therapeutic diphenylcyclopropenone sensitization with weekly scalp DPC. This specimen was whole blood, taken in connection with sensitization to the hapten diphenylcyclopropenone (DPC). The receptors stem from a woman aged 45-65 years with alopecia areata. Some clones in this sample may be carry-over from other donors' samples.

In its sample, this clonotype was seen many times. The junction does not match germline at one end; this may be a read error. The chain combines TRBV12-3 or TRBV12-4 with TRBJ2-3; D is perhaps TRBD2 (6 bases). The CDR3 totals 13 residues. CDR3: CASSLGTTDTQYF. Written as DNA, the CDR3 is TGTGCCAGCAGCTTAGGGACTACAGATACGCAGTATTTT.

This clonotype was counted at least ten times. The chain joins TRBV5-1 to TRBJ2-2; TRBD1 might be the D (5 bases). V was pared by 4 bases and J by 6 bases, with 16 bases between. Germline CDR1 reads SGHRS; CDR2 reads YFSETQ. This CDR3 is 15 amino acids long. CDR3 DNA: TGCGCCAGCAGCGAAGGGGCGGTTCTGTCCGGGGAGCTGTTTTTT. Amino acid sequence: CASSEGAVLSGELFF. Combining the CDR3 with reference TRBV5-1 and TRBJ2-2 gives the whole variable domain KAGVTQTPRYLIKTRGQQVTLSCSPISGHRSVSWYQQTPGQGLQFLFEYFSETQRNKGNFPGRFSGRQFSNSRSEMNVSTLELGDSALYLCASSEGAVLSGELFFGEGSRLTVL.

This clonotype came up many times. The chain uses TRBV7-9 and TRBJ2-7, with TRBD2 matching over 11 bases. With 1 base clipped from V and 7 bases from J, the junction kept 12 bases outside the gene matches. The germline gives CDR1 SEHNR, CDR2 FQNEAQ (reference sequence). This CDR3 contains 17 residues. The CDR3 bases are TGTGCCAGCAGCTTAGATCCGGCTAGCGGGAGGACGAGGGAGCAGTACTTC. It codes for CASSLDPASGRTREQYF.

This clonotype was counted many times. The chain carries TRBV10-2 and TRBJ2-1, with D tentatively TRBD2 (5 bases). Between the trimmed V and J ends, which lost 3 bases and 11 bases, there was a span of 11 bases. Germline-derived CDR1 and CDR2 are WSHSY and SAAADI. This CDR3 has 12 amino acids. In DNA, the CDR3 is TGCGCCAGCAGTGATTGGCCCGGGAAGCAGTTCTTC. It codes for CASSDWPGKQFF.

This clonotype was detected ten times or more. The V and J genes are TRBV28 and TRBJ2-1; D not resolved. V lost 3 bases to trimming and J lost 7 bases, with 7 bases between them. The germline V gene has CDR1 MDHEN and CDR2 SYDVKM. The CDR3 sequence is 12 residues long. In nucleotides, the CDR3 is TGTGCCAGCAGTTTCCCCGCGAATGAGCAGTTCTTC. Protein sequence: CASSFPANEQFF.

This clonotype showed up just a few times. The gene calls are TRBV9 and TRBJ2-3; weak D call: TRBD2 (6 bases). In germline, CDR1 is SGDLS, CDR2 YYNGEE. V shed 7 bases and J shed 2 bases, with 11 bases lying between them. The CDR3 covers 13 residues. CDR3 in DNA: TGTGCCAGCGCGGAGGGCCCCACAGATACGCAGTATTTT. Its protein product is CASAEGPTDTQYF.

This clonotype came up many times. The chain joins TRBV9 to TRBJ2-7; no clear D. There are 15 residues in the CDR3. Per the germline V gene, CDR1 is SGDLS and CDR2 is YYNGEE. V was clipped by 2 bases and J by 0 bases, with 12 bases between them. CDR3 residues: CASSVGPTSSYEQYF. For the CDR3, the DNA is TGTGCCAGCAGCGTTGGTCCTACCAGCTCCTACGAGCAGTACTTC.

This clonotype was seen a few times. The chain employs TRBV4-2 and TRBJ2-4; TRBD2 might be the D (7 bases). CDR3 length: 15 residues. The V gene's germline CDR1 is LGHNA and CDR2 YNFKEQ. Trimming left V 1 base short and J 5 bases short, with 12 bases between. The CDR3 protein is CASSQGGAGENIQYF. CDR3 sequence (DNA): TGTGCCAGCAGCCAAGGGGGGGCGGGAGAAAACATTCAGTACTTC.

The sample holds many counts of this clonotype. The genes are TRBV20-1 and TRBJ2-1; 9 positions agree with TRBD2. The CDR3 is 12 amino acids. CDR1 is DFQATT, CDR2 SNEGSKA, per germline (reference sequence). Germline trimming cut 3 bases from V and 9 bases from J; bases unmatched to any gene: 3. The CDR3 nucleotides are TGCAGTGCTAGGGGGACTAGCCCTGAGCAGTTCTTC. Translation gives CSARGTSPEQFF.

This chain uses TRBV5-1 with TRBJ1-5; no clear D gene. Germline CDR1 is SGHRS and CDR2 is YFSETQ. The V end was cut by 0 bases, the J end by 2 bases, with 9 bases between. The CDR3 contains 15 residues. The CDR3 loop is CASSLGTIGNQPQHF. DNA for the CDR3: TGCGCCAGCAGCTTGGGAACGATCGGCAATCAGCCCCAGCATTTT.

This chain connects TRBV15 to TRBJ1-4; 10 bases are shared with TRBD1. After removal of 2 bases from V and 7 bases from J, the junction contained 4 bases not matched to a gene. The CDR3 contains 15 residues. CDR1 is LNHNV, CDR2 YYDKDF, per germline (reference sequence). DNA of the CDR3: TGTGCCACCAGCAGACCGGACAGGGGGAGTGAAAAACTGTTTTTT. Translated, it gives CATSRPDRGSEKLFF.

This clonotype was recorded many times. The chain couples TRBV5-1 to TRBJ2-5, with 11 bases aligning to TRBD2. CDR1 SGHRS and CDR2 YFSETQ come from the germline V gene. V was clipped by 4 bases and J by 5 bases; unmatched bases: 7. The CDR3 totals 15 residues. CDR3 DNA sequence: TGCGCCAGCAGCGTTAGCGGGGGGGCCCAGGAGACCCAGTACTTC. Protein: CASSVSGGAQETQYF.

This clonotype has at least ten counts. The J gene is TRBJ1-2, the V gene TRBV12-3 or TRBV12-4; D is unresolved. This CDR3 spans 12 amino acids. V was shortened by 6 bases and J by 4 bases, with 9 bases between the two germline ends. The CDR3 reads CASRRDGYGYTF. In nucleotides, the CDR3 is TGTGCCAGCAGGAGAGACGGCTATGGCTACACCTTC.

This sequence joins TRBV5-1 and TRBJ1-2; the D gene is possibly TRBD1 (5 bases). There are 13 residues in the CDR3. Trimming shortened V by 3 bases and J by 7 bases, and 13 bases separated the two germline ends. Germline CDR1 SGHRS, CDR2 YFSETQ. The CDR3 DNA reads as TGCGCCAGCAGCTCCTCAGGGAACGGTGGCTACACCTTC. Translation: CASSSSGNGGYTF. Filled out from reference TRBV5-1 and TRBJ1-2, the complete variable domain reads KAGVTQTPRYLIKTRGQQVTLSCSPISGHRSVSWYQQTPGQGLQFLFEYFSETQRNKGNFPGRFSGRQFSNSRSEMNVSTLELGDSALYLCASSSSGNGGYTFGSGTRLTVV.

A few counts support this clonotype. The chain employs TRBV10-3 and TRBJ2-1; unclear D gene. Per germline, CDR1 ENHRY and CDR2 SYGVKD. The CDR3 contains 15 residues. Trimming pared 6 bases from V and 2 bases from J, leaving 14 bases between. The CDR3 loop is CAISDTRKTYNEQFF. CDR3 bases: TGTGCCATCAGCGATACTCGAAAGACCTACAATGAGCAGTTCTTC.

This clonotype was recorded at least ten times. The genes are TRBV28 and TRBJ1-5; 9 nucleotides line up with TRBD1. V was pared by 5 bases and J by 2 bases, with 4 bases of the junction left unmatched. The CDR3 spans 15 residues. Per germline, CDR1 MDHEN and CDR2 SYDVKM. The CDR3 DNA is TGTGCCAGCAGTACGGGACAGGGTGGCAATCAGCCCCAGCATTTT. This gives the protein CASSTGQGGNQPQHF.

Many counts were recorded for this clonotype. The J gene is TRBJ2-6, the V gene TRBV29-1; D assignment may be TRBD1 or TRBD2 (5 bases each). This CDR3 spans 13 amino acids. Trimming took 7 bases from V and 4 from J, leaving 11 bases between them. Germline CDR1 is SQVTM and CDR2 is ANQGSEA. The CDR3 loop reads CSAGTGGANVLTF. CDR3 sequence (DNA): TGCAGCGCCGGGACGGGCGGGGCCAACGTCCTGACTTTC.

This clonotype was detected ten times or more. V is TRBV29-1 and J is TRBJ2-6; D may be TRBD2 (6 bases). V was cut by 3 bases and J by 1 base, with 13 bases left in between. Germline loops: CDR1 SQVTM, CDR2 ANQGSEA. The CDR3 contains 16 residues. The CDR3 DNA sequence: TGCAGCGTTGATACGGGGGACGTTTCTGGGGCCAACGTCCTGACTTTC. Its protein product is CSVDTGDVSGANVLTF.

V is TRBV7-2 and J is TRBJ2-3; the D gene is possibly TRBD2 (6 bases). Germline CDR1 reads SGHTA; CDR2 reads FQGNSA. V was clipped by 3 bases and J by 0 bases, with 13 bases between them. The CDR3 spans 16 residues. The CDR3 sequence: CASSLGGFPSTDTQYF. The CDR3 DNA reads TGTGCCAGCAGCTTGGGAGGTTTTCCTAGCACAGATACGCAGTATTTT.

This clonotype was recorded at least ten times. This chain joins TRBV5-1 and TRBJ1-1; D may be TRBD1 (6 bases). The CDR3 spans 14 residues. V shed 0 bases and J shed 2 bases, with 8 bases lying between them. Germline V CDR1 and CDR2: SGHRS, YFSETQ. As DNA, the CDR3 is TGCGCCAGCAGCTTGGCCAGGGGAAACACTGAAGCTTTCTTT. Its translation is CASSLARGNTEAFF.

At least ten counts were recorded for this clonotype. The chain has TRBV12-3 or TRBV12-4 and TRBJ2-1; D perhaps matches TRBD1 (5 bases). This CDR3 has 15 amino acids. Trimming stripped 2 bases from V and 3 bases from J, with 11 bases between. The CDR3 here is CASSLQGAFYNEQFF. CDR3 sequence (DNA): TGTGCCAGCAGTTTACAAGGGGCATTCTACAATGAGCAGTTCTTC.

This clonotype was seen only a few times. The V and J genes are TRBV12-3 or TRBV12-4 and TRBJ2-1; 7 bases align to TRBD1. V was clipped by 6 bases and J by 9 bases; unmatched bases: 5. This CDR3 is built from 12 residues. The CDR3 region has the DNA TGTGCCAGCAGACAAGGACAGGCTGAGCAGTTCTTC. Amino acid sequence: CASRQGQAEQFF.

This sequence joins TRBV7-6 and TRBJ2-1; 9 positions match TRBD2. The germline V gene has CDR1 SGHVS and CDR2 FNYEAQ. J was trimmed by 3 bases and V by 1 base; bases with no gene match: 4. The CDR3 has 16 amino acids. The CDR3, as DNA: TGTGCCAGCAGCTTAGGGATGCGGGGGGGCTACAATGAGCAGTTCTTC. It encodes CASSLGMRGGYNEQFF.

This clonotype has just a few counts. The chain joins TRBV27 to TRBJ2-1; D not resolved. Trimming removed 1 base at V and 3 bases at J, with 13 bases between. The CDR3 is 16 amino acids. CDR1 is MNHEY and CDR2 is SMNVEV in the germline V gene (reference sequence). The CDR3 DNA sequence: TGTGCCAGCAGTTTATATGCAAGGGCGGACTACAATGAGCAGTTCTTC. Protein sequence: CASSLYARADYNEQFF.

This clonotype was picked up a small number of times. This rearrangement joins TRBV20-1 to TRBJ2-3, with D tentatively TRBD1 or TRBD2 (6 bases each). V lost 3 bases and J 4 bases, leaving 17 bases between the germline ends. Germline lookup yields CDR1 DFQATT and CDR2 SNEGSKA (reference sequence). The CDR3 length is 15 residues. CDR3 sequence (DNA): TGCAGTGCTAGTGATGATTTAGGGGGGTCAGATACGCAGTATTTT. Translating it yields CSASDDLGGSDTQYF.